This paragraph covers one T cell receptor (beta chain) sequence. The likely explanation is a read error, given a far larger clone one base away. Germline values: CDR1 GTSNPN, CDR2 SVGIG (reference sequence). CDR3 length: 15 residues. Without sorting, samples used about 90 million PBMCs for genomic DNA. These data come from a study of shared clonotypes between healthy human individuals. Unsorted PBMCs provided DNA that was sequenced on ten immunoSEQ deep assay plates. Data came from immunoSEQ multiplex PCR; TCRdb stores just in-frame clones and leaves some out. The sample gives hundreds of thousands of clones, around 81% of which show up once; more than 10% is in the top ten.

This clonotype was obtained from a woman between 40 and 55 years old in good health. Some clones in this sample may be carry-over from other donors' samples. J is TRBJ1-1 and V is TRBV30; weak D call: TRBD1 (5 bases). The sequenced material came from PBMCs. CDR3 region: CARSLPLGLNTEAFF. The DNA of the CDR3 is TGTGCCCGGAGCTTACCTTTGGGACTTAACACTGAAGCTTTCTTT.